This TCR beta chain derives from a study of T cells after yellow fever vaccination. Production of TCR cDNA was by 5'RACE template switching, which also added a universal primer site and UMIs. TCRdb fed the 5' RACE reads into MiXCR, producing one record per CDR3 protein. The sample consists of approximately 120,000 distinct CDR3 sequences, approximately 7% of them appearing once. V shed 2 bases and J shed 1 base, with 9 bases lying between them. In germline, CDR1 is LNHDA, CDR2 SQIVND (reference sequence). The CDR3 runs to 14 residues. The table lists this clonotype with a few counts. This chain joins TRBV19 and TRBJ2-7; D possibly uses TRBD1 or TRBD2 (5 bases each). The receptor comes from a man aged 18 to 29 who received the YFV17D yellow fever vaccine. Sequencing used CD4+ T cells sorted from PBMCs, obtained more than 8 days after the first yellow fever vaccination. The CDR3 region is CASSIPGTSYEQYF. The CDR3 DNA reads as TGTGCCAGTAGTATACCCGGGACGTCCTACGAGCAGTACTTC.